The 4 T cell receptor beta chains presented below share a single source sample, sequenced in a study of identical twins. TCRdb used MiXCR to reprocess the 5' RACE reads, holding one entry per CDR3 protein. The profile covers approximately 1.8 million distinct CDR3 sequences, with less than 40% appearing a single time and 0.25% to 0.3% taken by the ten largest. Sequenced: cord blood. Receptors were obtained from a newborn girl in good health.

This clonotype has a count of ten or more. Compared with germline, one end of the junction differs, possibly owing to a read error. The chain links TRBV7-9 to TRBJ1-1; D not certain. The length of the CDR3 is 12 residues. Germline V gives CDR1 SEHNR, CDR2 FQNEAQ (reference sequence). In nucleotides, the CDR3 is TGCGCCAGCAGCTTAAGCGGTGCTGAAGCTTTCTTT. Translating gives CASSLSGAEAFF.

This clonotype was found a few times. This chain connects TRBV10-1 to TRBJ2-7, with TRBD1 matching over 8 bases. V trimming: 2 bases; J trimming: 7 bases; junction bases outside the gene matches: 13. The CDR3 covers 16 residues. From germline, CDR1 is WNHNN and CDR2 SYGVQD (reference sequence). CDR3 loop: CASSENTQGARNEQYF. CDR3 bases: TGCGCCAGCAGTGAGAATACTCAGGGGGCGAGGAATGAGCAGTACTTC.

The sample holds a few counts of this clonotype. The chain carries TRBV7-9 and TRBJ2-7; no clear D. Germline V gene data show CDR1 as SEHNR and CDR2 as FQNEAQ (reference sequence). This CDR3 has 14 amino acids. The V end was cut by 2 bases, the J end by 3 bases, with 11 bases between. DNA of the CDR3: TGTGCCAGCAGCTTATCCCCCTGGGGCTACGAGCAGTACTTC. It encodes CASSLSPWGYEQYF.

This clonotype was counted only a few times. In DNA form, the CDR3 reads TGCAGCGTTGAGCGGGAGAGCACAGATACGCAGTATTTT. It encodes CSVERESTDTQYF. The chain carries TRBV29-1 and TRBJ2-3; 7 bases align to TRBD2. Germline loops: CDR1 SQVTM, CDR2 ANQGSEA. The V gene end was trimmed by 3 bases and the J gene end by 0 bases; junction bases not matched to a gene: 0. The CDR3 is 13 amino acids.